The entry that follows covers one T cell receptor (beta chain) sequence. The target antigen is unknown. The junction departs from the called germline gene at one end, perhaps through a read error. This CDR3 has 16 amino acids. Germline CDR1 MNHEY, CDR2 SMNVEV (reference sequence). The sample belongs to a study of blood T cells in healthy people across ages. A J-beta primer mix and a sample-barcoded 5' primer were used in a second PCR of about 7 to 12 cycles. Carrying 12 random nucleotides, a template-switch adaptor labeled each individual cDNA molecule. TCRdb passed the 5' RACE reads through MiXCR, listing each CDR3 protein once. The sample shows more than 800,000 distinct CDR3 sequences, less than 35% of them seen only once. Study results and limitations: TCR beta diversity per million T cells fell roughly linearly with age. Greater diversity and more naive CD4+ cells were seen in long-lived donors than in aged donors.

The draw of peripheral blood yielded roughly 9.1 milliliters from each donor. Sequencing was done on a sample of blood. The receptor comes from a woman older than 75 in good health. V and J are TRBV27 and TRBJ1-4; D is ambiguous. The CDR3 DNA reads TGTGCCAGCAGTTTTTTCTCGCACGTGGGTAATGAAAAACCGTTTTTT. This translates into CASSFFSHVGNEKPFF.